The rows below give T cell receptor beta chains drawn from one sample of a study of blood T cell repertoires in COVID-19. The assay was immunoSEQ multiplex PCR, and TCRdb's table has in-frame clones only and misses some. The sample records 260,000 or so clones, approximately 91% being singletons. The sample taken for sequencing was peripheral blood. The receptor set was obtained from a human donor in a cohort sampled during active COVID-19. CDR3s include the opening cysteine and the closing phenylalanine or tryptophan. Each record gives: CDR3 length, clone size, V gene, D gene, J gene, CDR3 protein, CDR3 DNA. The D gene is left open where the match is weak. The size of a clone is reported for some rows only, either as once, few or many, or as a class for expanded clones.

>15|.|TRBV9|.|TRBJ2-7
CASSVGGAVQGEQYF
TGTGCCAGCAGCGTAGGTGGGGCAGTACAAGGCGAGCAGTACTTC
>13|many|TRBV30|TRBD1|TRBJ1-1
CAWSRGHGTEAFF
TGTGCCTGGAGTAGGGGGCACGGCACTGAAGCTTTCTTT
>14|.|TRBV25-1|TRBD2|TRBJ2-7
CASSEAGEAHEQYF
TGTGCCAGCAGTGAAGCGGGAGAGGCCCACGAGCAGTACTTC
>16|once|TRBV9|.|TRBJ2-1
CASSVEPGSSYNEQFF
TGTGCCAGCAGCGTAGAACCGGGGAGCTCCTACAATGAGCAGTTCTTC
>14|once|TRBV3-1/TRBV3-2|TRBD1|TRBJ2-7
CASSHRDRGGEQYF
TGTGCCAGCAGCCACCGGGACAGGGGGGGGGAGCAGTACTTC
>16|.|TRBV6-4|TRBD2|TRBJ2-3
CASSVSSGGARDTQYF
TGTGCCAGCAGTGTATCTAGCGGGGGGGCCCGAGATACGCAGTATTTT
>16|.|TRBV6-2/TRBV6-3|TRBD2|TRBJ2-3
CASSMGLAGVSDTQYF
TGTGCCAGCAGCATGGGACTAGCGGGAGTGTCAGATACGCAGTATTTT
>14|.|TRBV10-1|TRBD1|TRBJ1-1
CASSARDRGTEAFF
TGCGCCAGCAGTGCCCGGGACAGGGGAACTGAAGCTTTCTTT
>12|.|TRBV24-1|.|TRBJ2-7
CATSDSRQEQYF
TGTGCCACCAGTGACTCAAGACAAGAGCAGTACTTC
>16|.|TRBV28|.|TRBJ2-3
CASSHRAGAWGDTQYF
TGTGCCAGCAGCCACCGGGCAGGGGCGTGGGGGGATACGCAGTATTTT
>14|.|TRBV30|TRBD1|TRBJ1-2
CAWVFQGEGYGYTF
TGTGCCTGGGTTTTTCAGGGGGAAGGTTATGGCTACACCTTC
>15|.|TRBV7-8|TRBD1|TRBJ1-1
CASSLAGQMNTEAFF
TGTGCCAGCAGCTTAGCGGGACAGATGAACACTGAAGCTTTCTTT
>14|.|TRBV9|.|TRBJ1-2
CASSVDAGAYGYTF
TGTGCCAGCAGCGTAGACGCAGGGGCGTATGGCTACACCTTC
>15|.|TRBV6-2/TRBV6-3|TRBD1|TRBJ1-5
CASSSVRGKEQPQHF
TGTGCCAGCAGTTCGGTCAGGGGGAAGGAACAGCCCCAGCATTTT
>15|.|TRBV7-9|TRBD1|TRBJ1-4
CASSTDRGQGEKLFF
TGTGCCAGCAGCACTGACAGGGGGCAGGGTGAAAAACTGTTTTTT
>13|.|TRBV30|.|TRBJ1-6
CAWKGGINSPLHF
TGTGCCTGGAAGGGCGGGATTAATTCACCCCTCCACTTT
>17|.|TRBV11-3|TRBD1|TRBJ2-2
CASSLGTGEPNTGELFF
TGTGCCAGCAGCTTAGGGACAGGGGAACCGAACACCGGGGAGCTGTTTTTT
>14|.|TRBV6-2/TRBV6-3|TRBD1|TRBJ2-7
CASSRTGVPYEQYF
TGTGCCAGCAGCCGGACAGGGGTCCCCTACGAGCAGTACTTC
>16|.|TRBV25-1|TRBD1|TRBJ2-7
CASSEYGDRVRDEQYF
TGTGCCAGCAGTGAATATGGGGACAGGGTTAGGGACGAGCAGTACTTC
>15|.|TRBV28|TRBD2|TRBJ2-5
CASNQLAGGGETQYF
TGTGCCAGCAATCAACTAGCGGGGGGAGGCGAGACCCAGTACTTC
>17|.|TRBV19|.|TRBJ1-1
CASSISTLTRGNTEAFF
TGTGCCAGTAGTATTTCGACTCTCACTCGAGGGAACACTGAAGCTTTCTTT
>16|.|TRBV5-4|TRBD1|TRBJ2-2
CASSSPPGGQTGELFF
TGTGCCAGCAGCTCCCCTCCAGGGGGCCAAACCGGGGAGCTGTTTTTT
>13|.|TRBV5-1|TRBD1|TRBJ1-1
CASSTGQATEAFF
TGCGCCAGCAGCACCGGACAGGCTACTGAAGCTTTCTTT
>13|.|TRBV19|.|TRBJ2-1
CASSYGVRDEQFF
TGTGCCAGTAGTTACGGGGTCCGAGATGAGCAGTTCTTC
>14|.|TRBV10-3|TRBD1|TRBJ1-4
CAIGQGTANEKLFF
TGTGCCATCGGCCAGGGGACAGCTAATGAAAAACTGTTTTTT
>15|.|TRBV7-9|.|TRBJ1-1
CASSLGSGPDTEAFF
TGTGCCAGCAGCTTAGGGTCAGGGCCCGACACTGAAGCTTTCTTT
>16|.|TRBV19|TRBD1|TRBJ2-1
CASSMDRTPTYNEQFF
TGTGCCAGTAGTATGGACAGGACCCCTACCTACAATGAGCAGTTCTTC
>17|.|TRBV9|TRBD2|TRBJ2-3
CASSVHSSTSGTDTQYF
TGTGCCAGCAGCGTCCATTCCTCGACTAGCGGCACAGATACGCAGTATTTT
>14|.|TRBV5-4|.|TRBJ2-7
CASSPGDTTYEQYF
TGTGCCAGCAGCCCAGGGGACACGACCTACGAGCAGTACTTC
>17|few|TRBV11-2|TRBD2|TRBJ2-7
CASSFRVGREGRSGQYF
TGTGCCAGCAGCTTCCGTGTGGGGCGGGAGGGCCGTTCTGGGCAGTACTTC
>14|.|TRBV12-5|.|TRBJ2-3
CASVQDSFPDTQYF
TGTGCTAGTGTCCAAGACTCGTTCCCAGATACGCAGTATTTT
>14|.|TRBV6-2/TRBV6-3|TRBD1|TRBJ1-5
CASSRTGGNQPQHF
TGTGCCAGCAGCCGGACAGGGGGTAATCAGCCCCAGCATTTT
>15|.|TRBV5-4|TRBD1|TRBJ2-1
CASSSRQGAYNEQFF
TGTGCCAGCAGTTCCCGACAGGGGGCCTACAATGAGCAGTTCTTC
>13|.|TRBV6-5|TRBD2|TRBJ2-7
CASSPTSDYEQYF
TGTGCCAGCAGTCCTACTAGCGACTACGAGCAGTACTTC
>13|.|TRBV6-2/TRBV6-3|.|TRBJ1-1
CASSYRTLTEAFF
TGTGCCAGCAGTTACAGGACACTCACTGAAGCTTTCTTT
>11|once|TRBV5-1|.|TRBJ1-2
CASSENYGYTF
TGCGCCAGCAGTGAGAACTATGGCTACACCTTC
>17|.|TRBV7-9|.|TRBJ1-2
CASSFPGYGPGRDGYTF
TGTGCCAGCAGCTTTCCCGGATACGGTCCGGGAAGAGATGGCTACACCTTC
>15|.|TRBV4-3|TRBD2|TRBJ2-7
CASSPQGGGSYEQYF
TGCGCCAGCAGCCCTCAAGGCGGGGGTTCCTACGAGCAGTACTTC
>15|.|TRBV5-6|TRBD2|TRBJ2-1
CASSLETSGNNEQFF
TGTGCCAGCAGCTTGGAGACTAGCGGGAACAATGAGCAGTTCTTC
>16|.|TRBV9|.|TRBJ1-2
CASSVQKGKGPGPYTF
TGTGCCAGCAGCGTACAGAAAGGAAAGGGGCCGGGTCCCTACACCTTC
>17|.|TRBV5-1|TRBD1|TRBJ1-4
CASSWGLPGQANEKLFF
TGCGCCAGCAGCTGGGGACTCCCGGGACAGGCCAATGAAAAACTGTTTTTT
>13|.|TRBV30|.|TRBJ1-5
CAWSRSSNQPQHF
TGTGCCTGGAGTCGCAGTAGCAATCAGCCCCAGCATTTT
>16|.|TRBV7-9|TRBD2|TRBJ2-5
CASSRLAGSIRETQYF
TGTGCCAGCAGCCGACTAGCGGGGTCAATCAGGGAGACCCAGTACTTC
>15|.|TRBV7-9|.|TRBJ1-2
CASSGVTGTNYGYTF
TGTGCCAGCAGCGGAGTAACAGGGACGAACTATGGCTACACCTTC
>18|.|TRBV6-6|TRBD2|TRBJ2-7
CASSRARETLAGVGEQYF
TGTGCCAGCAGTCGCGCTCGAGAAACACTAGCGGGAGTAGGCGAGCAGTACTTC
>14|.|TRBV9|.|TRBJ1-3
CASSAGHAGNTIYF
TGTGCCAGCAGCGCCGGACACGCCGGAAACACCATATATTTT
>15|.|TRBV6-2/TRBV6-3|.|TRBJ2-2
CASSYYSTNTGELFF
TGTGCCAGCAGTTACTACAGCACGAACACCGGGGAGCTGTTTTTT
>14|.|TRBV5-1|.|TRBJ2-7
CASSSSLLSYEQYF
TGCGCCAGCAGCTCATCACTCCTCTCCTACGAGCAGTACTTC